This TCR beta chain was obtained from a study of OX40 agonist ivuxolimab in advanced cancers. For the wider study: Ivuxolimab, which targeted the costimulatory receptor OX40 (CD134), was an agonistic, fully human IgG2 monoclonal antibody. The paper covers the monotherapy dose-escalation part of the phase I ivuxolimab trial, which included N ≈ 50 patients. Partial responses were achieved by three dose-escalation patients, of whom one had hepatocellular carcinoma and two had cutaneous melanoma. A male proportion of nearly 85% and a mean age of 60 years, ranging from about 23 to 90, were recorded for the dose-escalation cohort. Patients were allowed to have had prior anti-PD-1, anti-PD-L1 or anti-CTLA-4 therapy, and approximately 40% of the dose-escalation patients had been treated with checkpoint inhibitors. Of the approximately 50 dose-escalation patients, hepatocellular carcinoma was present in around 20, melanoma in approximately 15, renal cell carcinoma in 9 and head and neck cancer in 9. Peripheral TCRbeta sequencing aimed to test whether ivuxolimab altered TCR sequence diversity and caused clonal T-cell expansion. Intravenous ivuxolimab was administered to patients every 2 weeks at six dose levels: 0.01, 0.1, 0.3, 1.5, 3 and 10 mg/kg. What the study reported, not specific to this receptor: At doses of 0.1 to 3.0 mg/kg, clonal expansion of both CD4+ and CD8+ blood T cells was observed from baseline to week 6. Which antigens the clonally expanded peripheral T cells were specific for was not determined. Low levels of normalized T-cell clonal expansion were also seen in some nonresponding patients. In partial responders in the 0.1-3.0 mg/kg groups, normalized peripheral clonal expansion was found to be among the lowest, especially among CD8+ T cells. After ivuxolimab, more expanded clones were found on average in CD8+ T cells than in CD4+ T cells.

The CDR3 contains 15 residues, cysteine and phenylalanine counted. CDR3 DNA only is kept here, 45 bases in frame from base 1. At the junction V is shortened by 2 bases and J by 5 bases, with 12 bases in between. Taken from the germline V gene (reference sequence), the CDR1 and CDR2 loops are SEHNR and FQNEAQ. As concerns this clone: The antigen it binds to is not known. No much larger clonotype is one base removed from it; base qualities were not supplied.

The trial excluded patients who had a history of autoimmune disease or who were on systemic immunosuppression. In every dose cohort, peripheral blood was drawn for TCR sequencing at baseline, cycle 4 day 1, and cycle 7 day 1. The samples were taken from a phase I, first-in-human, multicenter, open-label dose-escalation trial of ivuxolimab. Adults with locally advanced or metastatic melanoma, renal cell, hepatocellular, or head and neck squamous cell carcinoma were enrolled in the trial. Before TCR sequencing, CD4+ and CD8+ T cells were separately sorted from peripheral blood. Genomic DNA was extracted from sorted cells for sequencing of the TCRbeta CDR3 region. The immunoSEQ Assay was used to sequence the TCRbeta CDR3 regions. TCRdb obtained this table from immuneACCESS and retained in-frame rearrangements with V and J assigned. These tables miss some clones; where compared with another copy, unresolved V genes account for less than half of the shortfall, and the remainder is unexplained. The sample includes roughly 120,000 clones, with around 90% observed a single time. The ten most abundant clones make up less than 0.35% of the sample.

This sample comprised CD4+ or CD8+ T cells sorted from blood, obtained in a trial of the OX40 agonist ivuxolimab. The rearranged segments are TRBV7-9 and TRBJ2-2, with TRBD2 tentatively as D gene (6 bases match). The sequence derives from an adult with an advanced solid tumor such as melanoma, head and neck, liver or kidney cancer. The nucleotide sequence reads TGTGCCAGCAGCTTATCAGGGAGGAGGACCGGGGAGCTGTTTTTT. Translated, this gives CASSLSGRRTGELFF.